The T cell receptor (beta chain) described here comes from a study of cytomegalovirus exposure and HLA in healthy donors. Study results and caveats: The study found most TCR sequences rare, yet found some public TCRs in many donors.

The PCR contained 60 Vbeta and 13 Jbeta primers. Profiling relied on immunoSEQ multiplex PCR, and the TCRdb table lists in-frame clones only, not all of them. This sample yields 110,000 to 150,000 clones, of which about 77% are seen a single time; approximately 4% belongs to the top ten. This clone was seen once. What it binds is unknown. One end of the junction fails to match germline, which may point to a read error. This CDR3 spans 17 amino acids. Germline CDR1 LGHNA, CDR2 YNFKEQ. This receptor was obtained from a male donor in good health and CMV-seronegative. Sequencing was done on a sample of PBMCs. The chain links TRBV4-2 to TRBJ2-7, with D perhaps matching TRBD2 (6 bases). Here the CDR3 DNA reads TGTGCCAGCAGCCAAGATAACTTGTCGGGAGATACGTACGGGCAGTACTTC. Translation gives CASSQDNLSGDTYGQYF.